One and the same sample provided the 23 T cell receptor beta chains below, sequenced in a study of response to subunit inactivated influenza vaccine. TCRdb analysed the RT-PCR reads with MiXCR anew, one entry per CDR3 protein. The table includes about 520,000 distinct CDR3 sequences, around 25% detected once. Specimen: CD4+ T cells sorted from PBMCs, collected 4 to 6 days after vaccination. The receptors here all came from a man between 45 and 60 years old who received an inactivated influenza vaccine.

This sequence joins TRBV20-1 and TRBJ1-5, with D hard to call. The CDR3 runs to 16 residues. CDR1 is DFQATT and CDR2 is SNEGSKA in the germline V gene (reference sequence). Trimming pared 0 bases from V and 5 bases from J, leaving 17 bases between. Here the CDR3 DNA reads TGCAGTGCTAGAGATCCGGGCGTCGGAGGGCATCAGCCCCAGCATTTT. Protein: CSARDPGVGGHQPQHF.

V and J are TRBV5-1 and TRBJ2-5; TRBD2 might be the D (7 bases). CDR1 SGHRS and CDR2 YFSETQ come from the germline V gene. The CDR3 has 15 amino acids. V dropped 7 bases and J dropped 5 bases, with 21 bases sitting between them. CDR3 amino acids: CASQRRAGALETQYF. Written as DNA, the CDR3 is TGCGCCAGCCAGAGGAGGGCGGGGGCCCTGGAGACCCAGTACTTC.

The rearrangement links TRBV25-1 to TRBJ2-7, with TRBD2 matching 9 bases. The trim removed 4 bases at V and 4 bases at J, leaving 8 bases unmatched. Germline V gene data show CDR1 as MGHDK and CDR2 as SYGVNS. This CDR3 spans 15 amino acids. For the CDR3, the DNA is TGTGCCAGCAGTGGCGCGGGAGGGCGATTGTACGAGCAGTACTTC. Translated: CASSGAGGRLYEQYF.

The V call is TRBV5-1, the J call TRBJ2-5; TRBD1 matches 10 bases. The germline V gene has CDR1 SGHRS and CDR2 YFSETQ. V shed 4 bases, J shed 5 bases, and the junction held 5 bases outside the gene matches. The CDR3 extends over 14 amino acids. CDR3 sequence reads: CASSKGGQGETQYF. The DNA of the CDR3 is TGCGCCAGCAGCAAGGGGGGACAGGGGGAGACCCAGTACTTC.

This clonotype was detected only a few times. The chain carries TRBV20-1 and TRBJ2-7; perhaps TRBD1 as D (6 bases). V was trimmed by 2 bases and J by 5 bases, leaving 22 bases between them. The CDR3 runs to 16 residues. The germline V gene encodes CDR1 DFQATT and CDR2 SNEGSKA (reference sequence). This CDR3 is CSARMVGRQDRHEQYF. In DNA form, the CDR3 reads TGCAGTGCTAGAATGGTGGGTAGACAGGACCGGCACGAGCAGTACTTC.

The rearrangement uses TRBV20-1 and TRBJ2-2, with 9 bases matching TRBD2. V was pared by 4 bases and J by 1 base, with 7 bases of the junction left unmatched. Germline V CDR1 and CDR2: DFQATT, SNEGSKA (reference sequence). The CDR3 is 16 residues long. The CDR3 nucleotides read TGCAGTGCTACCCATAGCGGGAGTCGGAACACCGGGGAGCTGTTTTTT. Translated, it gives CSATHSGSRNTGELFF.

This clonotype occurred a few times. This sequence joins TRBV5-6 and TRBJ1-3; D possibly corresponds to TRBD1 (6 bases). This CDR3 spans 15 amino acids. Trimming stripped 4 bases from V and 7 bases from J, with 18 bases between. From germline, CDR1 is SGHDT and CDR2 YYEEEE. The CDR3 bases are TGTGCCAGCAGCACAGACAGGCTCCCCCGGAACACCATATATTTT. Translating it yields CASSTDRLPRNTIYF.

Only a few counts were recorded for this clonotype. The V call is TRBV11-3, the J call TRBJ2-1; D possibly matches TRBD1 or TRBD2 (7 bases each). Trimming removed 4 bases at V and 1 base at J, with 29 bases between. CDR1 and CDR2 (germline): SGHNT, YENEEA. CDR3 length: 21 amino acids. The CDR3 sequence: CASSSSAGGVGSLRSYNEQFF. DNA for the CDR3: TGTGCCAGCAGCTCCTCAGCAGGGGGGGTTGGAAGTCTCCGTTCCTACAATGAGCAGTTCTTC.

The CDR3 nucleotides are TGTGCCAGCTCACCACGGGACGGCGCGAACACCGGGGAGCTGTTTTTT. Translating gives CASSPRDGANTGELFF. The chain combines TRBV18 with TRBJ2-2; tentatively, D is TRBD1 or TRBD2 (5 bases each). Trimming cost V 1 base and J 0 bases, with 9 bases left between them. The CDR3 is made up of 16 amino acids. CDR1 and CDR2 from the germline V gene are KGHSH and LQKENI.

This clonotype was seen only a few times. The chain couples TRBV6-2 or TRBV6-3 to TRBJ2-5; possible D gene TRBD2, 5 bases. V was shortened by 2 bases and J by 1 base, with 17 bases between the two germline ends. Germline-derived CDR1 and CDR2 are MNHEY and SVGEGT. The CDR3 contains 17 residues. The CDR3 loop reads CASSYRPMRAAQETQYF. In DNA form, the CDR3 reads TGTGCCAGCAGTTACCGCCCGATGCGGGCAGCCCAAGAGACCCAGTACTTC.

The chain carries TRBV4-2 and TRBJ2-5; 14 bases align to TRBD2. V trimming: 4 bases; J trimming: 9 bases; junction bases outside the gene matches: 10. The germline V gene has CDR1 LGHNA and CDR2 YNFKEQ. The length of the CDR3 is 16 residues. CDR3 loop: CASSREPLGLAGAQYF. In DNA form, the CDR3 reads TGTGCCAGCAGCCGGGAACCTCTGGGACTAGCGGGGGCCCAGTACTTC.

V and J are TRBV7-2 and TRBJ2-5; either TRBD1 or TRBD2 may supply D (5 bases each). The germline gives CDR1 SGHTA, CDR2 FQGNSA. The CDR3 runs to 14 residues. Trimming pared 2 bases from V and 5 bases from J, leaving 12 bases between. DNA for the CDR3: TGTGCCAGCAGCTTATATCAGGGACGGGAGACCCAGTACTTC. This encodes CASSLYQGRETQYF. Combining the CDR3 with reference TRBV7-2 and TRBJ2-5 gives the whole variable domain GAGVSQSPSNKVTEKGKDVELRCDPISGHTALYWYRQSLGQGLEFLIYFQGNSAPDKSGLPSDRFSAERTGGSVSTLTIQRTQQEDSAVYLCASSLYQGRETQYFGPGTRLLVL.

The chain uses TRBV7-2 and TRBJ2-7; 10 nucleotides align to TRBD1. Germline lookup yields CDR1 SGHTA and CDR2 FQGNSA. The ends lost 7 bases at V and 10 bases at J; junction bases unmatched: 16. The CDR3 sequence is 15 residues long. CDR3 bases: TGTGCCAGCATGCCGTCGGGGACAGGGGTGGGGGGACAGTACTTC. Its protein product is CASMPSGTGVGGQYF. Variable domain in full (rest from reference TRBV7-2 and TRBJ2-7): GAGVSQSPSNKVTEKGKDVELRCDPISGHTALYWYRQSLGQGLEFLIYFQGNSAPDKSGLPSDRFSAERTGGSVSTLTIQRTQQEDSAVYLCASMPSGTGVGGQYFGPGTRLTVT.

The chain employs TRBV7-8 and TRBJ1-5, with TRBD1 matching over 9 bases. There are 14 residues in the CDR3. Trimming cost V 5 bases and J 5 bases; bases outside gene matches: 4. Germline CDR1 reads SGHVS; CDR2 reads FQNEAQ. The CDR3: CASSPTGGYQPQHF. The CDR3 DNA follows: TGTGCCAGCAGCCCGACAGGGGGGTATCAGCCCCAGCATTTT.

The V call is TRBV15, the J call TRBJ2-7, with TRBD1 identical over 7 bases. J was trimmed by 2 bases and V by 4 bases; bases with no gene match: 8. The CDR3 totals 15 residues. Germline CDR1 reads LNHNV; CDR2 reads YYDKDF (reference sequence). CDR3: CATSIDRQGPYEQYF. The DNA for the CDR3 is TGTGCCACCAGCATCGACCGACAGGGCCCCTACGAGCAGTACTTC.

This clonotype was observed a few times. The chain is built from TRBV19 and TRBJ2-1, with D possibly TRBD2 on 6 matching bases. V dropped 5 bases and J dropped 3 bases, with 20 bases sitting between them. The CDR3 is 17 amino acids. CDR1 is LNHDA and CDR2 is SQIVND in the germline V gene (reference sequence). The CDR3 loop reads CASSALAGMTNYNEQFF. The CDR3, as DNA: TGTGCCAGTAGTGCGCTGGCGGGGATGACCAACTACAATGAGCAGTTCTTC.

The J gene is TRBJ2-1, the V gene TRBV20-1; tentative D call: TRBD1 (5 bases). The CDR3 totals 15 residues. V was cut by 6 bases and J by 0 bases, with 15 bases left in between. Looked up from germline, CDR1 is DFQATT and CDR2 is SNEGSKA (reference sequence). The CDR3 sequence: CSAQSPDTSYNEQFF. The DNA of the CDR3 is TGCAGTGCACAAAGTCCGGACACCTCCTACAATGAGCAGTTCTTC.

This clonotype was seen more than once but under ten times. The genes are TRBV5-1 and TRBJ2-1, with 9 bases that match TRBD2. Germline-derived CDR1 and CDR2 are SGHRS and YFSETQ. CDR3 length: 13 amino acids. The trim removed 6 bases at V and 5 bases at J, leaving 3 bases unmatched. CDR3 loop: CASKASGDNEQFF. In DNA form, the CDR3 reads TGCGCCAGCAAGGCTAGCGGGGACAATGAGCAGTTCTTC.

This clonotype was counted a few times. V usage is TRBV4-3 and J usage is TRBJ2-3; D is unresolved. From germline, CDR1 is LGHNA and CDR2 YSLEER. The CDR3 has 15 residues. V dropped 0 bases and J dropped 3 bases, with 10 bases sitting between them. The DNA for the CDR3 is TGCGCCAGCAGCCAAGATTATGGAACTACAGATACGCAGTATTTT. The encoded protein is CASSQDYGTTDTQYF.

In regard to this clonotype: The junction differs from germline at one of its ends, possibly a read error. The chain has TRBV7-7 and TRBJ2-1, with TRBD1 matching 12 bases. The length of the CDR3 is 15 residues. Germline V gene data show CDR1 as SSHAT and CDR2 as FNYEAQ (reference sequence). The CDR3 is CASSLRDRGLNEQFF. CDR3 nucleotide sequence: TGTGCTAGCAGCCTAAGGGACAGGGGGCTTAATGAGCAGTTCTTC.

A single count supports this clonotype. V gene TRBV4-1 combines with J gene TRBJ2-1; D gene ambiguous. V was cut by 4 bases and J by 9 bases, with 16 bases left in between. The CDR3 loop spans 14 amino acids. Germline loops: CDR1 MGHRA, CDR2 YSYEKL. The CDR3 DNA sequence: TGCGCCAGCAGCCTAAATCGATGGGAAGGTGAGCAGTTCTTC. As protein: CASSLNRWEGEQFF.

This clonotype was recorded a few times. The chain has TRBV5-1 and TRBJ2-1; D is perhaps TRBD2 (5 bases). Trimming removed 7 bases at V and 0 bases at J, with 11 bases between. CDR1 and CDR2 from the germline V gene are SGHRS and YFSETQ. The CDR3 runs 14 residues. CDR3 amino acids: CASGPGSSYNEQFF. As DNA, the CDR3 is TGCGCCAGCGGGCCGGGATCCTCCTACAATGAGCAGTTCTTC.

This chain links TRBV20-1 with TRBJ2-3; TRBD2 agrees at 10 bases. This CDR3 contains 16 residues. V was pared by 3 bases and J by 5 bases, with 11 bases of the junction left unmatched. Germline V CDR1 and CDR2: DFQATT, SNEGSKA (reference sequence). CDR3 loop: CSARLQGLAVRDTQYF. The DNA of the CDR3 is TGCAGTGCTAGGCTTCAAGGACTAGCGGTCCGAGATACGCAGTATTTT.